These T cell receptor beta chains were read from a single sample in a study of blood T cell repertoires in COVID-19. TCRdb keeps only in-frame clones here, not all; method: immunoSEQ multiplex PCR. The table lists 150,000 to 180,000 clones, approximately 92% of them singletons. Sequenced material: peripheral blood. These receptors were collected from a woman in her thirties or forties with acute or convalescent COVID-19. The CDR3 runs from the conserved cysteine through the conserved F or W. Each record gives: V gene, D gene, J gene, CDR3 DNA, CDR3 protein. A D gene is named only where the DNA matches it firmly.

>TRBV21-1|.|TRBJ2-7
TGTGCCAGCACCCCAGACCGGCCCAGGGCCTACGAGCAGTACTTC
CASTPDRPRAYEQYF
>TRBV5-4|TRBD2|TRBJ2-3
TGTGCCAGCAGCTTTGCGGGAGAGAGCACAGATACGCAGTATTTT
CASSFAGESTDTQYF
>TRBV2|TRBD1|TRBJ1-4
TGTGCCACCCAGGGGGAGTATGAAAAACTGTTTTTT
CATQGEYEKLFF
>TRBV7-3|.|TRBJ1-1
TGTGCCAGCAGCGAAACATCAACCGCGGACACTTTCTTT
CASSETSTADTFF
>TRBV27|.|TRBJ1-5
TGTGCCAGCAGTTTAGGTGCGTATCAGCCCCAGCATTTT
CASSLGAYQPQHF
>TRBV2|.|TRBJ2-7
TGTGCCAGCAGTGAAGTGAATCGGGGCGAGCAGTACTTC
CASSEVNRGEQYF
>TRBV6-5|.|TRBJ1-1
TGTGCCAGCGGGGGGTTGAACACTGAAGCTTTCTTT
CASGGLNTEAFF
>TRBV7-2|TRBD2|TRBJ2-7
TGTGCCAGCAGCCCGACTAGCGGGAGGGCCTACGAGCAGTACTTC
CASSPTSGRAYEQYF
>TRBV24-1|.|TRBJ2-1
TGTGCCACCAGTGATTTCAGAAAGAGAGGGAGAGACAATGAGCAGTTCTTC
CATSDFRKRGRDNEQFF
>TRBV2|.|TRBJ1-2
TGTGCCAGCAGGTACAGGGTAGGGTATGGCTACACCTTC
CASRYRVGYGYTF